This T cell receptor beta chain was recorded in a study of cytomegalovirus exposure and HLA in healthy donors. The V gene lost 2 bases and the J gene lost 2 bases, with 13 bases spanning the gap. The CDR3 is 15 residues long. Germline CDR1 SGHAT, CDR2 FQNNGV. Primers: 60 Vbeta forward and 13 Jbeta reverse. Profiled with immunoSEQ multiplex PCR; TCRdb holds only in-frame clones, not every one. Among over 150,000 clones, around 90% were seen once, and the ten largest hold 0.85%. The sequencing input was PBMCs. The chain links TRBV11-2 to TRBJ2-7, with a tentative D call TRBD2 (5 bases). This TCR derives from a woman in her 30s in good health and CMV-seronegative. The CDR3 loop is CASSLSDNGAYEQYF. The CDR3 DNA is TGTGCCAGCAGCTTATCAGATAACGGGGCCTACGAGCAGTACTTC. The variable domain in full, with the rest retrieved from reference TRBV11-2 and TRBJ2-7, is EAGVAQSPRYKIIEKRQSVAFWCNPISGHATLYWYQQILGQGPKLLIQFQNNGVVDDSQLPKDRFSAERLKGVDSTLKIQPAKLEDSAVYLCASSLSDNGAYEQYFGPGTRLTVT.